This is a list of T cell receptor beta chains from one sample in a study of CD8 T cell repertoires and HIV-1 epitope variants. Sequencing was performed with immunoSEQ multiplex PCR; in TCRdb, only in-frame clones are kept and a portion is missing. This sample has tens of thousands of clones, with approximately 70% found just once. Sequenced: uncultured baseline CD8+ T cells from peripheral blood mononuclear cells (PBMCs). All receptors come from a male donor with HIV. Both conserved end residues are part of each CDR3. Fields, in order: J gene, V gene, D gene, clone size, CDR3 DNA, CDR3 protein. A D gene is named only where the DNA matches it firmly. Clone size, where shown, is once, few, many, or a class for clones that have expanded.

j_call: TRBJ1-5
v_call: TRBV18
d_call: NA
clone_size: NA
cdr3_nt: TGTGCCAGCTCAGGGGGGTCCAATCAGCCCCAGCATTTT
cdr3_aa: CASSGGSNQPQHF

j_call: TRBJ1-5
v_call: TRBV27
d_call: TRBD1
clone_size: NA
cdr3_nt: TGTGCCAGCAGCCCCGGGACAGGGTATGCTCAGCCCCAGCATTTT
cdr3_aa: CASSPGTGYAQPQHF

j_call: TRBJ2-3
v_call: TRBV6-6
d_call: NA
clone_size: few
cdr3_nt: TGTGCCAGCAGTTACTACTTGGGGGATACGCAGTATTTT
cdr3_aa: CASSYYLGDTQYF

j_call: TRBJ1-3
v_call: TRBV2
d_call: NA
clone_size: NA
cdr3_nt: TGTGCCAGCAGTCGGGACTTTGGAAACACCATATATTTT
cdr3_aa: CASSRDFGNTIYF

j_call: TRBJ2-3
v_call: TRBV19
d_call: NA
clone_size: NA
cdr3_nt: TGTGCCAGTAGCGTTAGCACAGATACGCAGTATTTT
cdr3_aa: CASSVSTDTQYF

j_call: TRBJ2-1
v_call: TRBV14
d_call: TRBD2
clone_size: NA
cdr3_nt: TGTGCCAGTCCCGCGGCTAGCGGGAGACACTACAATGAGCAGTTCTTC
cdr3_aa: CASPAASGRHYNEQFF

j_call: TRBJ2-3
v_call: TRBV5-6
d_call: TRBD2
clone_size: NA
cdr3_nt: TGTGCCAGCAGCCCCATCGGAGGACTAGCGGGAGCAGATACGCAGTATTTT
cdr3_aa: CASSPIGGLAGADTQYF

j_call: TRBJ1-1
v_call: TRBV19
d_call: NA
clone_size: NA
cdr3_nt: TGTGCCAGCTCGGCGGGGGGGCGGGAAGCTTTCTTT
cdr3_aa: CASSAGGREAFF

j_call: TRBJ2-1
v_call: TRBV10-3
d_call: NA
clone_size: NA
cdr3_nt: TGTGCCACTGGACGAGGGGTAGAGGTCAATGAGCAGTTCTTC
cdr3_aa: CATGRGVEVNEQFF

j_call: TRBJ2-5
v_call: TRBV12-5
d_call: TRBD2
clone_size: NA
cdr3_nt: TGTGCTAGTGGTTCCGGGACTAGCGGCCAAGAGACCCAGTACTTC
cdr3_aa: CASGSGTSGQETQYF

j_call: TRBJ1-6
v_call: TRBV4-1
d_call: NA
clone_size: NA
cdr3_nt: TGCGCCAGCAGCCCGAGCGTTCAGGGGCATTCACCCCTCCACTTT
cdr3_aa: CASSPSVQGHSPLHF

j_call: TRBJ2-1
v_call: TRBV6-6
d_call: NA
clone_size: NA
cdr3_nt: TGTGCCAGCAGTTACGAGGGGAGCTCCTACAATGAGCAGTTCTTC
cdr3_aa: CASSYEGSSYNEQFF

j_call: TRBJ2-2
v_call: TRBV7-2
d_call: NA
clone_size: few
cdr3_nt: TGTGCCAGCAGCCCGGTACGATTTCACACCGGGGAGCTGTTTTTT
cdr3_aa: CASSPVRFHTGELFF

j_call: TRBJ2-3
v_call: TRBV5-1
d_call: NA
clone_size: NA
cdr3_nt: TGCGCCAGCAGCTTGGCGGGGGAAGGGACAGATACGCAGTATTTT
cdr3_aa: CASSLAGEGTDTQYF